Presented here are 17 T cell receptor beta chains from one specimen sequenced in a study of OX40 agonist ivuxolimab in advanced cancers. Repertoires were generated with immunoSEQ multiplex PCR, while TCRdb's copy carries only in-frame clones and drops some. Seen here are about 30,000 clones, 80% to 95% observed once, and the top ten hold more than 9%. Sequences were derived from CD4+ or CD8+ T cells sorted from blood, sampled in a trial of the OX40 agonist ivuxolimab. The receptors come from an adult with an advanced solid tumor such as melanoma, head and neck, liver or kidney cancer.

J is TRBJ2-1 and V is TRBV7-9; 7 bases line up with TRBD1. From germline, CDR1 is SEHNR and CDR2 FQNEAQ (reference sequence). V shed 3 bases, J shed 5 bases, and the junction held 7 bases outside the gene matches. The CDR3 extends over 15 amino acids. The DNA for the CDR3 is TGTGCCAGCAGCTTGATTGGACAGGAAAACAATGAGCAGTTCTTC. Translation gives CASSLIGQENNEQFF.

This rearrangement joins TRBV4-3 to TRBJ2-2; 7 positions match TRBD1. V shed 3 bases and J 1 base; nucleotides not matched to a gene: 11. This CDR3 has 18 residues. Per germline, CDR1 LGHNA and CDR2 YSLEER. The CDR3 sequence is CASSQEGQETLNTGELFF. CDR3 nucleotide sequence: TGCGCCAGCAGCCAGGAAGGACAGGAGACCCTGAACACCGGGGAGCTGTTTTTT.

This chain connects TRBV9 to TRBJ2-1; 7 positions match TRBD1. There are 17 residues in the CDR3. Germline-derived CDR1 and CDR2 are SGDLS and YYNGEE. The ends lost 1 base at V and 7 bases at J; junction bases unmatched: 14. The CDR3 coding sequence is TGTGCCAGCAGCGTACACCTTACCACAGGGGCGGTAAATGAGCAGTTCTTC. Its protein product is CASSVHLTTGAVNEQFF. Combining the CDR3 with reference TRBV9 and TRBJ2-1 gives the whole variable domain DSGVTQTPKHLITATGQRVTLRCSPRSGDLSVYWYQQSLDQGLQFLIQYYNGEERAKGNILERFSAQQFPDLHSELNLSSLELGDSALYFCASSVHLTTGAVNEQFFGPGTRLTVL.

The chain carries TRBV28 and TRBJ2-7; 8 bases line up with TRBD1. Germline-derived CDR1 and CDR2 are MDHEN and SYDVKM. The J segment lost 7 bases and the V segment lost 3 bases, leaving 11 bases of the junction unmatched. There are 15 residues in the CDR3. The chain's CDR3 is CASSFQGALVEEQYF. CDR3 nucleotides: TGTGCCAGCAGTTTCCAGGGGGCTCTGGTCGAAGAGCAGTACTTC.

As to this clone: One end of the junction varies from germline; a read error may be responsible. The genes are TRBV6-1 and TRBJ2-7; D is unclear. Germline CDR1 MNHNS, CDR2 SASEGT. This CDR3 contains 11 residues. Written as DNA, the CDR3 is TGTGCCAGCAGAGAAGCGTCGGTGCAGTACTTC. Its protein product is CASREASVQYF.

The CDR3: CSVEDGTAGLYGYTF. The CDR3 coding sequence is TGCAGCGTTGAGGATGGGACAGCCGGCTTGTATGGCTACACCTTC. The chain couples TRBV29-1 to TRBJ1-2, with TRBD1 identical over 7 bases. The CDR3 is 15 amino acids. V lost 3 bases to trimming and J lost 5 bases; unmatched junction nucleotides: 12. Germline values: CDR1 SQVTM, CDR2 ANQGSEA.

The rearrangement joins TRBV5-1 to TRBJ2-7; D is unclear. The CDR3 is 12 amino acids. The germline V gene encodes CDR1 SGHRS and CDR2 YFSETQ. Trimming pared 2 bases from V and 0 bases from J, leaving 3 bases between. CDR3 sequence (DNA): TGCGCCAGCAGCTTATACTCCTACGAGCAGTACTTC. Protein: CASSLYSYEQYF.

The CDR3, as DNA: TGTGCCAGCAGCGGGAGTACCAATGAGCAGTTCTTC. Its protein product is CASSGSTNEQFF. The chain uses TRBV7-6 and TRBJ2-1, with a weak D call TRBD2 (5 bases). Germline V lookup: CDR1 SGHVS, CDR2 FNYEAQ. This CDR3 has 12 amino acids. Trimming pared 5 bases from V and 6 bases from J, leaving 8 bases between.

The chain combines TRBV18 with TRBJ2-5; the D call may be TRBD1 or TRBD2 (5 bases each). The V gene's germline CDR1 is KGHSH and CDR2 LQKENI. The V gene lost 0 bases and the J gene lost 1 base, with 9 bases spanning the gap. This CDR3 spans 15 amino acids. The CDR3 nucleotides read TGTGCCAGCTCACCACCGAGGGGAATCCAAGAGACCCAGTACTTC. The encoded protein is CASSPPRGIQETQYF.

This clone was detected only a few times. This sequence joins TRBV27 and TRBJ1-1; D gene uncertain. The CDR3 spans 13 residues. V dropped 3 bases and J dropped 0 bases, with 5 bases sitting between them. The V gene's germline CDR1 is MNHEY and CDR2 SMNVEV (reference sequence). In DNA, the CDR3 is TGTGCCAGCAGTTTCTGGTTGAACACTGAAGCTTTCTTT. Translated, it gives CASSFWLNTEAFF.

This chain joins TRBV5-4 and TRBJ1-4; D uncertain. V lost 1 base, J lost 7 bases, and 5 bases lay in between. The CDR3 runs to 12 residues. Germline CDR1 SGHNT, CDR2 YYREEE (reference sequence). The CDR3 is CASSLLGEKLFF. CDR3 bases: TGTGCCAGCAGCTTGCTTGGTGAAAAACTGTTTTTT.

Written as DNA, the CDR3 is TGTGCCAGCAGCTTTTGGGGGGCTGGGGCCAACGTCCTGACTTTC. As protein: CASSFWGAGANVLTF. This chain links TRBV7-9 with TRBJ2-6; tentative D call: TRBD2 (6 bases). CDR1 is SEHNR, CDR2 FQNEAQ, per germline (reference sequence). Trimming took off 3 bases at V and 2 bases at J, with 8 bases between the two ends. The CDR3 totals 15 residues.

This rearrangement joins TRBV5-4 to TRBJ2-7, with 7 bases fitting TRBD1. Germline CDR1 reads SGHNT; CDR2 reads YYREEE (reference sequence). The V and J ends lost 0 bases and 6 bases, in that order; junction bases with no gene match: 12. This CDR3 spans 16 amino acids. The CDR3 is CASSLVQGERAVEQYF. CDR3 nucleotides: TGTGCCAGCAGCTTGGTTCAGGGGGAGAGAGCGGTCGAGCAGTACTTC.

CDR3 in DNA: TGTGCCAGACAGGGACAGAGCACAGATACGCAGTATTTT. The encoded protein is CARQGQSTDTQYF. The chain recombines TRBV2 with TRBJ2-3; TRBD1 aligns across 7 bases. The V gene end was trimmed by 9 bases and the J gene end by 0 bases; junction bases not matched to a gene: 3. CDR3 length equals 13 residues. Germline V CDR1 and CDR2: SNHLY, FYNNEI.

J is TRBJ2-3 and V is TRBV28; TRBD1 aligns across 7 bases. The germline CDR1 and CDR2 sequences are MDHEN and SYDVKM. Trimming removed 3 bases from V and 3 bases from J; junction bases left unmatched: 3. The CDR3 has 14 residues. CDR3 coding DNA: TGTGCCAGCAGTTTTCTACAGGGGACAGATACGCAGTATTTT. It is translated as CASSFLQGTDTQYF.

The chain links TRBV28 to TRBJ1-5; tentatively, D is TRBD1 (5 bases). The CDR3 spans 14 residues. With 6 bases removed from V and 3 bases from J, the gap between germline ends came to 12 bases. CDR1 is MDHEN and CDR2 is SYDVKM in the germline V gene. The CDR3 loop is CASSPGGYNQPQHF. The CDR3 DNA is TGTGCCAGCAGCCCCGGGGGGTACAATCAGCCCCAGCATTTT.

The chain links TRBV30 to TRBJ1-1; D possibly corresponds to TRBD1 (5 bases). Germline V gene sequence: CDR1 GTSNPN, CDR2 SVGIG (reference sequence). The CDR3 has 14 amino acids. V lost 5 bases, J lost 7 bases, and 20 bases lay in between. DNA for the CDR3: TGTGCCTGGGCCTACTCCGGGGCAGGACATGAAGCTTTCTTT. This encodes CAWAYSGAGHEAFF.